The clone carrying this TCR beta chain has more than one count but fewer than ten. Antigen: not known. The CDR3 consists of 15 residues. Per the germline V gene, CDR1 is SEHNR and CDR2 is FQNEAQ (reference sequence). V dropped 1 base and J dropped 2; count of bases not matched to a gene: 3. The data originate from a study of post-analysis software for immune sequencing data. Study background: Secondary progressive, relapsing-remitting and progressive-relapsing multiple sclerosis were among the included disease courses.

Study results and limitations: Controls significantly exceeded multiple sclerosis patients in normalized Chao1 diversity. By F measure, strong co-clustering occurred among samples prepared in the same batch. Several TRBV segments, TRBV5-6, TRBV5-1 and TRBV20-1 among them, were found more frequent in patients than controls.

Unique-molecular-identifier-tagged TCR beta cDNA libraries were used. The authors obtained 540,000 or so cDNA molecules from roughly 1.1 to 9.2 million T cells. TCRdb re-called the PCR reads with MiXCR, one entry per CDR3 protein. Among about 200,000 distinct CDR3 sequences listed, 25% to 30% were seen once. The V and J genes are TRBV7-9 and TRBJ1-2; 8 nucleotides agree with TRBD1. This clonotype originated in a girl under 18 with multiple sclerosis. The sample taken for sequencing was blood. CDR3 sequence reads: CASSLDGTGNYGYTF. The CDR3, as DNA: TGTGCCAGCAGCTTAGATGGGACAGGAAACTATGGCTACACCTTC.